Following are 16 T cell receptor beta chains from one sample sequenced in a study of regulatory T cells in long-lasting Graves disease. In building TCR beta libraries, iRepertoire HTBI primers were used together with Arm-PCR of CDR3 regions. TCRdb fed the multiplex PCR reads into MiXCR, producing one record per CDR3 protein. Among around 450,000 distinct CDR3 sequences, about 15% were seen once, and the ten largest hold about 7.8%. Sample time point: newly diagnosed GD, antithyroid drugs for less than 3 months. Following extraction of RNA from PBMCs, that RNA was used to make the TCR library. These data are also associated with another study on T cells in Graves' hyperthyroidism and ophthalmopathy.

Here the sequenced sample was peripheral blood mononuclear cells (PBMCs), taken at new diagnosis, from a patient treated with antithyroid drugs. The receptors derive from a woman aged 40 to 50 with Graves disease.

This chain links TRBV10-3 with TRBJ2-7; 9 bases map to TRBD1. Unmatched junction bases numbered 6, after V lost 5 bases and J lost 4 bases. There are 14 residues in the CDR3. The V gene's germline CDR1 is ENHRY and CDR2 SYGVKD. CDR3 loop: CAISIQGAGYEQYF. For the CDR3, the DNA is TGTGCCATCAGTATACAGGGGGCGGGGTACGAGCAGTACTTC.

This clonotype was seen at least ten times. The rearrangement links TRBV11-2 to TRBJ1-1; no clear D gene. Trimming shortened V by 4 bases and J by 6 bases, and 9 bases separated the two germline ends. The CDR3 totals 12 residues. Germline V gives CDR1 SGHAT, CDR2 FQNNGV. The CDR3 spells CASSSAVAEAFF. Here the CDR3 DNA reads TGTGCCAGCAGCTCAGCAGTGGCTGAAGCTTTCTTT.

This clonotype was counted at least ten times. This chain uses TRBV5-1 with TRBJ1-3; 7 bases are shared with TRBD1. This CDR3 is built from 14 residues. Germline loops: CDR1 SGHRS, CDR2 YFSETQ. J lost 0 bases, V lost 4 bases, and 1 base had no gene match. DNA for the CDR3: TGCGCCAGCAGCCAGGGGGTCTCTGGAAACACCATATATTTT. It specifies CASSQGVSGNTIYF.

In its sample, this clonotype was seen many times. This chain joins TRBV3-1 and TRBJ2-7, with 13 bases aligning to TRBD2. This CDR3 has 16 residues. CDR1 and CDR2 (germline): LGHDT, YNNKEL (reference sequence). With V trimmed by 4 bases and J by 1 base, 4 bases remained unmatched. The CDR3 region has the DNA TGTGCCAGCAGCCGCCAGACTAGCGGGAGGTCCTACGAGCAGTACTTC. Protein: CASSRQTSGRSYEQYF.

J is TRBJ2-5 and V is TRBV5-1; perhaps D is TRBD1 or TRBD2 (6 bases each). V shed 4 bases and J shed 5 bases, with 18 bases lying between them. CDR1 and CDR2 (germline): SGHRS, YFSETQ. The CDR3 is made up of 15 amino acids. The CDR3 coding sequence is TGCGCCAGCAGCGGGGGGCAGGGCTATTTTGAGACCCAGTACTTC. Translating gives CASSGGQGYFETQYF.

In its sample, this clonotype was seen a few times. The chain links TRBV7-9 to TRBJ1-6; 7 nucleotides align to TRBD1. Germline V CDR1 and CDR2: SEHNR, FQNEAQ (reference sequence). Trimming removed 1 base from V and 8 bases from J; junction bases left unmatched: 2. CDR3 length: 14 residues. The CDR3 loop is CASSLEGQHSPLHF. DNA for the CDR3: TGTGCCAGCAGCTTAGAGGGACAGCATTCACCCCTCCACTTT.

This chain joins TRBV11-1 and TRBJ2-3; 13 positions agree with TRBD2. The ends lost 5 bases at V and 5 bases at J; junction bases unmatched: 7. The CDR3 runs to 16 residues. The germline gives CDR1 SGHAT, CDR2 FQDESV (reference sequence). The CDR3 reads CASSPGTSGIKDTQYF. As DNA, the CDR3 is TGTGCCAGCAGCCCCGGGACTAGCGGGATTAAAGATACGCAGTATTTT.

This clonotype was found a few times. The chain has TRBV7-3 and TRBJ2-2; TRBD1 agrees at 7 bases. V dropped 6 bases and J dropped 6; count of bases not matched to a gene: 7. The CDR3 consists of 14 residues. CDR1 and CDR2 (germline): SGHTA, FQGTGA. CDR3 nucleotide sequence: TGTGCCAGCAGGAAGACAGGGATCGCCGGGGAGCTGTTTTTT. Its translation is CASRKTGIAGELFF.

The chain employs TRBV5-5 and TRBJ2-1, with D perhaps being TRBD1 or TRBD2 (11 bases each). This CDR3 is 19 amino acids long. Between the trimmed V and J ends, which lost 3 bases and 7 bases, there was a span of 29 bases. CDR1 is SGHKS and CDR2 is YYEKEE in the germline V gene (reference sequence). The CDR3 region has the DNA TGTGCCAGCAGCTCGGGGGACAGGGGGAGGGCTAGCGGGGGGAATGAGCAGTTCTTC. It translates to CASSSGDRGRASGGNEQFF.

In its sample, this clonotype was seen many times. The chain employs TRBV27 and TRBJ1-6; TRBD1 matches 8 bases. CDR3 length equals 18 residues. V shed 2 bases and J 10 bases; nucleotides not matched to a gene: 16. Per the germline V gene, CDR1 is MNHEY and CDR2 is SMNVEV (reference sequence). CDR3 nucleotides: TGTGCCAGCAGTTTACGCTCACGGACAGGGTTATTTTACTCACCCCTCCACTTT. Encoded protein: CASSLRSRTGLFYSPLHF.

This clonotype was counted ten times or more. The CDR3 loop is CASSLTPGQGAGGYTF. The CDR3 DNA reads TGCGCCAGCAGCCTGACTCCGGGACAGGGGGCAGGTGGCTACACCTTC. The genes are TRBV5-1 and TRBJ1-2; 12 bases are shared with TRBD1. The germline gives CDR1 SGHRS, CDR2 YFSETQ. V was clipped by 4 bases and J by 7 bases; unmatched bases: 11. This CDR3 contains 16 residues.

This clonotype was detected many times. The CDR3 nucleotides are TGTGCCAGCAGCCGGGTTCACGATCAGCCCCAGCATTTT. Its translation is CASSRVHDQPQHF. V usage is TRBV3-1 and J usage is TRBJ1-5; D remains unclear. CDR3 length: 13 residues. CDR1 is LGHDT, CDR2 YNNKEL, per germline (reference sequence). Trimming cost V 4 bases and J 5 bases, with 9 bases left between them.

This clonotype was picked up a small number of times. The V call is TRBV7-9, the J call TRBJ2-3; D might be TRBD1 (5 bases). Trimming left V 2 bases short and J 4 bases short, with 10 bases between. The CDR3 runs 14 residues. Germline CDR1 and CDR2: SEHNR and FQNEAQ (reference sequence). The CDR3, as DNA: TGTGCCAGCAGCTTACTCCAGGGTCCAGATACGCAGTATTTT. It codes for CASSLLQGPDTQYF.

This clonotype was seen ten or more times. This chain connects TRBV12-5 to TRBJ1-5; D gene ambiguous. Trimming took off 1 base at V and 3 bases at J, with 13 bases between the two ends. Germline V gene lookup returns CDR1 LGHNT and CDR2 FRNRAP. The CDR3 runs 16 residues. CDR3 region: CASGLAIREDNQPQHF. The CDR3 DNA follows: TGTGCTAGTGGTTTGGCCATCAGAGAAGACAATCAGCCCCAGCATTTT.

This clonotype showed up many times. V is TRBV5-1 and J is TRBJ2-3; 12 bases align to TRBD1. The CDR3 is made up of 16 amino acids. Germline V gene data show CDR1 as SGHRS and CDR2 as YFSETQ. With 4 bases clipped from V and 2 bases from J, the junction kept 5 bases outside the gene matches. CDR3 sequence reads: CASSAGGQGATDTQYF. DNA for the CDR3: TGCGCCAGCAGCGCGGGGGGACAGGGGGCCACAGATACGCAGTATTTT. The variable domain in full, completed from reference TRBV5-1 and TRBJ2-3, reads KAGVTQTPRYLIKTRGQQVTLSCSPISGHRSVSWYQQTPGQGLQFLFEYFSETQRNKGNFPGRFSGRQFSNSRSEMNVSTLELGDSALYLCASSAGGQGATDTQYFGPGTRLTVL.

This clonotype showed up just a few times. The V and J genes are TRBV18 and TRBJ2-1, with 12 nucleotides matching TRBD1. The CDR3 consists of 16 residues. CDR1 and CDR2 from the germline V gene are KGHSH and LQKENI. V lost 3 bases and J lost 8; bases outside the gene matches: 8. In nucleotides, the CDR3 is TGTGCCAGCTCACCCCGGGACAGGGGGCGTCTCGATGAGCAGTTCTTC. This gives the protein CASSPRDRGRLDEQFF.